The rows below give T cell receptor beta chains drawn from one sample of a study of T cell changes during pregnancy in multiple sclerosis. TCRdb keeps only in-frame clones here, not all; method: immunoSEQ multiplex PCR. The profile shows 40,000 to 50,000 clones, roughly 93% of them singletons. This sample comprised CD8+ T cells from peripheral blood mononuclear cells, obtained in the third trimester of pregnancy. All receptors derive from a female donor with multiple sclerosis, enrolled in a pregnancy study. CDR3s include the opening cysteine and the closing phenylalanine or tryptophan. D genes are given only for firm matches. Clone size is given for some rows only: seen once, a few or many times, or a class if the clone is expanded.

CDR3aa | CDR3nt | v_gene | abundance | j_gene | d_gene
CASSQEAGGYEQYF | TGTGCCAGCAGCCAAGAAGCGGGAGGCTACGAGCAGTACTTC | TRBV4-2 | once | TRBJ2-7 | TRBD2
CASSLRGHIEKLFF | TGTGCCAGCAGTTTGAGGGGACACATTGAAAAACTGTTTTTT | TRBV27 | NA | TRBJ1-4 | NA
CASSLASGSYEQYF | TGTGCCAGCAGCTTGGCTAGCGGGAGTTACGAGCAGTACTTC | TRBV5-5 | NA | TRBJ2-7 | TRBD2
CASSLTTGGSPEQFF | TGTGCCAGCAGCCTTACTACTGGGGGGTCACCTGAGCAGTTCTTC | TRBV28 | NA | TRBJ2-1 | NA
CASSLTGKISYTF | TGTGCCAGCAGTTTGACAGGGAAGATCAGCTACACCTTC | TRBV27 | NA | TRBJ1-2 | TRBD1
CASSVGTLYEQYF | TGTGCCAGTAGTGTCGGGACACTCTACGAGCAGTACTTC | TRBV19 | NA | TRBJ2-7 | NA
CSVATANTEAFF | TGCAGCGTGGCGACAGCGAACACTGAAGCTTTCTTT | TRBV29-1 | once | TRBJ1-1 | NA
CASSEREVGGGYF | TGCGCCAGCAGCGAGCGGGAGGTGGGGGGAGGGTACTTC | TRBV10-2 | many | TRBJ2-7 | TRBD2
CATSRDRAGGGSYEQYF | TGTGCCACCAGCAGAGATCGAGCGGGAGGGGGCTCCTACGAGCAGTACTTC | TRBV15 | once | TRBJ2-7 | TRBD2
CASSSRTSQWNNEQFF | TGTGCCAGCAGCTCTAGGACTAGTCAGTGGAACAATGAGCAGTTCTTC | TRBV7-9 | NA | TRBJ2-1 | TRBD2
CATSTGGGGTVYGYTF | TGTGCCACCAGCACTGGGGGAGGAGGGACGGTCTATGGCTACACCTTC | TRBV15 | NA | TRBJ1-2 | NA
CASSPLAGAAQETQYF | TGTGCCAGCAGCCCCTTAGCGGGAGCTGCACAAGAGACCCAGTACTTC | TRBV7-2 | once | TRBJ2-5 | TRBD2
CASSSGLAGAGGELFF | TGTGCCAGCAGCAGCGGACTAGCGGGAGCAGGCGGGGAGCTGTTTTTT | TRBV5-4 | NA | TRBJ2-2 | TRBD2
CAISDSGRHADTQYF | TGTGCCATCAGTGATAGCGGGAGGCATGCAGATACGCAGTATTTT | TRBV10-3 | NA | TRBJ2-3 | TRBD2
CASSSLGGGYPYEQYF | TGTGCCAGTAGTAGCCTCGGGGGGGGCTACCCCTACGAGCAGTACTTC | TRBV19 | NA | TRBJ2-7 | TRBD2
CASGLVQGANYGYTF | TGTGCTAGTGGTTTGGTACAGGGGGCTAACTATGGCTACACCTTC | TRBV12-5 | NA | TRBJ1-2 | TRBD1
CASRPKAGPADNEQFF | TGTGCCAGCAGGCCTAAAGCGGGACCAGCGGACAATGAGCAGTTCTTC | TRBV7-9 | NA | TRBJ2-1 | TRBD2
CAWSDRLYQPQHF | TGTGCCTGGAGCGACAGGCTATATCAGCCCCAGCATTTT | TRBV30 | NA | TRBJ1-5 | NA
CASSTALGELNANTGELFF | TGTGCCAGTAGTACGGCCCTGGGAGAACTAAACGCGAACACCGGGGAGCTGTTTTTT | TRBV19 | NA | TRBJ2-2 | NA
CASSGSEDRADTIYF | TGTGCCAGCAGTGGCTCCGAGGACAGGGCGGACACCATATATTTT | TRBV6-1 | few | TRBJ1-3 | TRBD1
CASRGGDTQYF | TGTGCCAGCAGGGGGGGGGATACGCAGTATTTT | TRBV2 | once | TRBJ2-3 | TRBD2
CASSSRTGLGNTIYF | TGTGCCAGCAGCTCGCGGACAGGGCTTGGAAACACCATATATTTT | TRBV9 | once | TRBJ1-3 | TRBD1
CATQTGDSYEQYF | TGTGCCACCCAGACAGGGGACTCCTACGAGCAGTACTTC | TRBV10-3 | NA | TRBJ2-7 | TRBD1
CASRPTVSEQFF | TGTGCCAGCAGACCGACAGTGAGTGAGCAGTTCTTC | TRBV5-5 | NA | TRBJ2-1 | NA
CASSSSGMNTEAFF | TGTGCCAGCAGTTCATCAGGAATGAACACTGAAGCTTTCTTT | TRBV6-5 | NA | TRBJ1-1 | NA
CASSILAGGELFF | TGTGCCAGTAGTATACTAGCGGGAGGGGAGCTGTTTTTT | TRBV19 | NA | TRBJ2-2 | TRBD2
CASSAPPGTGGPGELFF | TGTGCCAGCAGCGCCCCCCCCGGGACAGGGGGTCCCGGGGAGCTGTTTTTT | TRBV9 | NA | TRBJ2-2 | TRBD1
CASSARGAGTEAFF | TGTGCCAGTAGTGCGCGGGGGGCAGGCACTGAAGCTTTCTTT | TRBV19 | NA | TRBJ1-1 | NA
CASSQDIGVSDTQYF | TGCGCCAGCAGCCAAGATATCGGGGTTTCAGATACGCAGTATTTT | TRBV4-1 | NA | TRBJ2-3 | NA